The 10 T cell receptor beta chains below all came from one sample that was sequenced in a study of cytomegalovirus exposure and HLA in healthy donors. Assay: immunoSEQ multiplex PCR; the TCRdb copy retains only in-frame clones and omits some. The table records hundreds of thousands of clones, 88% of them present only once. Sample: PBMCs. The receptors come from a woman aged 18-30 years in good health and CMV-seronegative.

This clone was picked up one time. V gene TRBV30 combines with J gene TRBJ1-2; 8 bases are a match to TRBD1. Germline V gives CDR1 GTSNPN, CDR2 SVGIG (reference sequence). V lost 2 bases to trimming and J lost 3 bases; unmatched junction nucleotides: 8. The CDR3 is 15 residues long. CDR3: CAWSSRTGRYYGYTF. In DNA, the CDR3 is TGTGCCTGGAGTTCCCGGACAGGGAGATACTATGGCTACACCTTC.

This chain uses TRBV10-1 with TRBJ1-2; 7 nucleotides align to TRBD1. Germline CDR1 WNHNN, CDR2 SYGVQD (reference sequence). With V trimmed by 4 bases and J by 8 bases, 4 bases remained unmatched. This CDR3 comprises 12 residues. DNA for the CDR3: TGCGCCAGCAGTGGACGGACAGGAGGCTACACCTTC. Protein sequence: CASSGRTGGYTF.

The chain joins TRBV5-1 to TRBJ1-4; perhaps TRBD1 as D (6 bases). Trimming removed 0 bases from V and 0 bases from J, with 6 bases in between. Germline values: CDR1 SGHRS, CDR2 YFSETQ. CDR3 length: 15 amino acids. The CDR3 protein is CASSLGTATNEKLFF. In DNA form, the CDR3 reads TGCGCCAGCAGCTTGGGGACAGCAACTAATGAAAAACTGTTTTTT.

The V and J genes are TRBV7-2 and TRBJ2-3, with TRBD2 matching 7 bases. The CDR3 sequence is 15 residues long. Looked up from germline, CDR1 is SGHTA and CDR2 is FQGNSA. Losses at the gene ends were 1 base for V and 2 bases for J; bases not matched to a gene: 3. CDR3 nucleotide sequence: TGTGCCAGCAGCTTAGTTGCGGGAGACACAGATACGCAGTATTTT. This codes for CASSLVAGDTDTQYF.

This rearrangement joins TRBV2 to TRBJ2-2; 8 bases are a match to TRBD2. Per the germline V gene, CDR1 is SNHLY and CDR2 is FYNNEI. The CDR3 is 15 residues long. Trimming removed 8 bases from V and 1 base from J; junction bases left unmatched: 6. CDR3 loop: CASGREALNTGELFF. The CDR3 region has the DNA TGTGCCAGCGGGCGGGAGGCCTTGAACACCGGGGAGCTGTTTTTT.

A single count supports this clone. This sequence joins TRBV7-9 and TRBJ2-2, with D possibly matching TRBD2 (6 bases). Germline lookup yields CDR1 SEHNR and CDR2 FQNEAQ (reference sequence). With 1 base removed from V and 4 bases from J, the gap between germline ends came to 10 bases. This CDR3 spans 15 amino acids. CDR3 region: CASSLVIGGTGELFF. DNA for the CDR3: TGTGCCAGCAGCTTAGTTATCGGGGGCACCGGGGAGCTGTTTTTT.

DNA for the CDR3: TGTGCCAGCAGTCCTGACGCAGGAGGAATCAATCAGCCCCAGCATTTT. It specifies CASSPDAGGINQPQHF. V is TRBV5-8 and J is TRBJ1-5; D is ambiguous. The V end lost 5 bases, the J end lost 3 bases, and 18 bases lay between the germline ends. Per the germline V gene, CDR1 is SGHTS and CDR2 is YDEGEE. This CDR3 region has 16 residues.

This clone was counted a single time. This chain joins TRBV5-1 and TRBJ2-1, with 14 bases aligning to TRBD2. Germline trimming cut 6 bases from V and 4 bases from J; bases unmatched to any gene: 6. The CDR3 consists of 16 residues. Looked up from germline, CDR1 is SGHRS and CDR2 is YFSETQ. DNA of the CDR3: TGCGCCAGCACCCATGGGACTAGCGGGGGTTACAATGAGCAGTTCTTC. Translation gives CASTHGTSGGYNEQFF.

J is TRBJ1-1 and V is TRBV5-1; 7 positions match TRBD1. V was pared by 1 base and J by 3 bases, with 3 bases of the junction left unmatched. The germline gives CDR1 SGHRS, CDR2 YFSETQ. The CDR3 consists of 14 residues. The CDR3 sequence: CASSLTGVYTEAFF. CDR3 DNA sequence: TGCGCCAGCAGCTTGACAGGGGTATACACTGAAGCTTTCTTT. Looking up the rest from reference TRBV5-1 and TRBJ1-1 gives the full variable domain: KAGVTQTPRYLIKTRGQQVTLSCSPISGHRSVSWYQQTPGQGLQFLFEYFSETQRNKGNFPGRFSGRQFSNSRSEMNVSTLELGDSALYLCASSLTGVYTEAFFGQGTRLTVV.

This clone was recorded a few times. CDR3 region: CASRTQGSNQPQHF. The DNA of the CDR3 is TGTGCCAGCAGGACCCAGGGGAGCAATCAGCCCCAGCATTTT. The V call is TRBV28, the J call TRBJ1-5, with D maybe TRBD1 (6 bases). Germline lookup yields CDR1 MDHEN and CDR2 SYDVKM. V lost 6 bases, J lost 1 base, and 10 bases lay in between. This CDR3 has 14 amino acids.